One TCR beta chain is described in this entry. Its recognized antigen is unknown. No much larger clone exists at a distance of one base, and base qualities are not known. The CDR3 regions of human TCRbeta chains were analyzed by immunosequencing. Processing in the source paper ran as follows. TCRs in the repertoires were matched against a reference library of SARS-CoV-2-specific TCRs that had been generated with the MIRA antigen-specificity platform. Breadth was defined as the fraction of unique TCRs that were SARS-CoV-2-associated. Depth was defined as the fraction of total T cells that were SARS-CoV-2-associated. Each spike-specific TCR was assigned to its reactive spike region and to a CD4 or CD8 class using the MIRA data. Log10-transformed breadth and depth values were compared by one-way ANOVA with Sidak's multiple comparisons tests. In TCRdb, the immuneACCESS table is reduced to in-frame sequences with V and J assigned. These tables do not hold every clone; where another copy was compared, an unresolved V gene accounts for under half, and the others remain unexplained. That table supplies the V and J calls and clone size; D and trimming were determined from the DNA. The sample has around 100,000 clones on record, around 87% of them singletons. The ten most abundant clones make up roughly 3% of the sample.

The label giving this sample's time point can be read as: baseline before first vaccination. The vaccinee samples were drawn from two UK trials, COV001 and COV002, one of which was a single-blind randomized controlled phase 2/3 trial testing AZD1222 (ChAdOx1 nCoV-19) in healthy adults. For TCRbeta chain sequencing, PBMC samples were collected from trial participants at day 0 and at day 28 after the second dose. This specimen belongs to a study of T cell responses to AZD1222 COVID-19 vaccine (TCRdb year 2021). Describing the broader study: AZD1222 recipients whose second dose came at about 4 weeks and those whose second dose came at about 12 weeks were combined into one group, since spike-specific TCR depth and breadth did not differ between the two schedules. A total of 233 trial participants underwent TCR sequencing, of whom 207 had received two doses of AZD1222 and some 26 had received two doses of the MenACWY control vaccine. Trial participants were enrolled by age into 18-55, 56-69 and 70-plus year subgroups, with about 150, 27 and 61 TCR-sequenced participants respectively.

Points the paper makes about the study in general: The 56-69-year group was small, and its depth increase did not reach significance, likely because of low power. Participants were mostly white British, with more females than males. The authors suggested clonal diversity may have been underestimated. After two AZD1222 doses, spike-specific TCR breadth and depth were significantly higher than at day 0 and than in MenACWY recipients. The vaccine-associated CD4 TCRs covered the entire spike protein, and the dominant responses fell in regions 160-218 and 743-854. Because no day 14 peak-response samples were available, the repertoires could be characterized only after the peak T cell response. Reportedly, close to half of the unique spike-specific TCRs recognized epitopes lying outside the regions that are mutated in the B.1.351 and B.1.1.7 variants. Conclusions about previously exposed vaccinees are limited, since just a handful of AZD1222 recipients were seropositive for SARS-CoV-2 at baseline.

The receptor was isolated from an adult in good health. The sequenced sample was peripheral blood, obtained on day 0 of AZD1222 vaccination.

The CDR3 corresponds to CASSRGIQETQYF. In nucleotides, the sequence is TGTGCCAGTAGCAGGGGGATACAAGAGACCCAGTACTTC. The chain is assembled from TRBV19 and TRBJ2-5; 7 junctional bases match TRBD1. V lost 6 bases and J lost 2 bases, and the count of bases not matched to a germline gene is 3. CDR3 length: 13 amino acids, cysteine to phenylalanine. The kept DNA is CDR3 alone, 39 bases in frame from the first base. From a lookup of the germline V gene (reference sequence), CDR1 and CDR2 are LNHDA and SQIVND.